This entry features one T cell receptor (beta chain) sequence. The sample is drawn from a study of blood T cell repertoires in COVID-19. As for the study in general: PBMCs, B-cell-depleted T cells, or T cells were the source of the cDNA or gDNA that made up the material.

Cohorts were based on clinical histories the participants reported. Those designated as exposed participants met a COVID-19 case within 2 weeks before study entry. The V segment lost 4 bases and the J segment 6 bases; nucleotides outside the gene matches: 4. CDR1 and CDR2 from the germline V gene are SGHRS and YFSETQ. The CDR3 sequence is 14 residues long. As handled by the study authors: Amplified reference gene primers provided the basis for estimating nucleated cell counts. Sequenced by immunoSEQ multiplex PCR; TCRdb stores in-frame clones only, minus some. The V and J calls and clone size are taken from that table; D and trimming were inferred from the DNA. The sample yields 200,000 to 250,000 clones, 88% seen once.

The chain recombines TRBV5-1 with TRBJ2-1, with 10 bases lining up with TRBD2. Source material: PBMCs or T cells enriched from blood (not recorded which). This TCR was recovered from a woman in her 30s who had been exposed to COVID-19. Here the CDR3 reads CASSPGLATNEQFF. CDR3 in DNA: TGCGCCAGCAGCCCGGGACTAGCGACCAATGAGCAGTTCTTC. The whole variable domain, filled in from reference TRBV5-1 and TRBJ2-1, reads KAGVTQTPRYLIKTRGQQVTLSCSPISGHRSVSWYQQTPGQGLQFLFEYFSETQRNKGNFPGRFSGRQFSNSRSEMNVSTLELGDSALYLCASSPGLATNEQFFGPGTRLTVL.